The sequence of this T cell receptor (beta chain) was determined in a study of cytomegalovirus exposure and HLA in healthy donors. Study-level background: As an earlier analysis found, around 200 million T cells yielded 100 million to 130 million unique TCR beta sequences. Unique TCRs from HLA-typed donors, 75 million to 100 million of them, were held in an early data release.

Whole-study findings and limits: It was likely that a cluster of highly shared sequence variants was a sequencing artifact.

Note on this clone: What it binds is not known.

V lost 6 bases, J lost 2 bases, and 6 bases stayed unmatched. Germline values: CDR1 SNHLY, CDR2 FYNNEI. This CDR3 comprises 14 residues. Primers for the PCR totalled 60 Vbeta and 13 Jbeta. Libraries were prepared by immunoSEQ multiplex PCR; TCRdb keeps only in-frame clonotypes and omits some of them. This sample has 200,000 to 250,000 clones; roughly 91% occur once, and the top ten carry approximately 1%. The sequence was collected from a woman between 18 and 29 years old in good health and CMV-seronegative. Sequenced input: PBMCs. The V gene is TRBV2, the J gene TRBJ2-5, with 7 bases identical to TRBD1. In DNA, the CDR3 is TGTGCCAGCAGGGGGACAGAAAGACAAGAGACCCAGTACTTC. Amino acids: CASRGTERQETQYF.